The clone carrying this T cell receptor (beta chain) has at least ten counts. Its antigen is unidentified. This entry is derived from a study of response to subunit inactivated influenza vaccine. TCRdb re-called the RT-PCR reads through MiXCR, storing one row per CDR3 protein. The table lists approximately 530,000 distinct CDR3 sequences, 7.6% of them singletons. Study results and limitations: Authors suggested few new T cells are recruited by each seasonal influenza vaccination.

CDR3 length equals 13 residues. V lost 4 bases, J lost 4 bases, and 10 bases lay in between. Germline V gives CDR1 SGHDT, CDR2 YYEEEE. The rearrangement links TRBV5-6 to TRBJ2-3; no reliable D call. This TCR was sampled from a man aged 50-75 years who received an inactivated influenza vaccine. Material: PBMCs from blood, obtained around 2 years after vaccination. The CDR3 DNA follows: TGTGCCAGCAGCCTTGGTGTCGCAGATACGCAGTATTTT. Translating it yields CASSLGVADTQYF.